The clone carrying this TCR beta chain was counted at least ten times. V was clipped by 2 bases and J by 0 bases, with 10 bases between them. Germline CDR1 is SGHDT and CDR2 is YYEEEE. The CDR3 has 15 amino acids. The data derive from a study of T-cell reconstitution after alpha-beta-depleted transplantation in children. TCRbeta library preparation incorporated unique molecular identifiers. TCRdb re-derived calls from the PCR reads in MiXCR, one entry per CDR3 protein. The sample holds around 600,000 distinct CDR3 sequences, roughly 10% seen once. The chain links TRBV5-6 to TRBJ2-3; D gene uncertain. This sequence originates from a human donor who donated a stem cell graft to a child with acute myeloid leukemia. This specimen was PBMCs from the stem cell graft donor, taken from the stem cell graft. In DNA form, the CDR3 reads TGTGCCAGCAGCTTAGGATTTTTCAGCACAGATACGCAGTATTTT. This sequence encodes CASSLGFFSTDTQYF.